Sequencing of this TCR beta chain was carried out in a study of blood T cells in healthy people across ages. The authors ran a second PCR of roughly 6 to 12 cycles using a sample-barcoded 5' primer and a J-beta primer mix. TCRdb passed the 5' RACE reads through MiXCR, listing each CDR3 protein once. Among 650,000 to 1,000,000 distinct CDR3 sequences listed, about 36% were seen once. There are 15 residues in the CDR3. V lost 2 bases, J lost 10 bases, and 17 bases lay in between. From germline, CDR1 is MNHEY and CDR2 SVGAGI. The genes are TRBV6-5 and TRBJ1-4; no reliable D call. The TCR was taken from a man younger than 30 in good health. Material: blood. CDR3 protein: CASSYAVRNPGKLFF. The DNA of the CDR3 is TGTGCCAGCAGTTACGCGGTCCGGAACCCGGGAAAACTGTTTTTT.